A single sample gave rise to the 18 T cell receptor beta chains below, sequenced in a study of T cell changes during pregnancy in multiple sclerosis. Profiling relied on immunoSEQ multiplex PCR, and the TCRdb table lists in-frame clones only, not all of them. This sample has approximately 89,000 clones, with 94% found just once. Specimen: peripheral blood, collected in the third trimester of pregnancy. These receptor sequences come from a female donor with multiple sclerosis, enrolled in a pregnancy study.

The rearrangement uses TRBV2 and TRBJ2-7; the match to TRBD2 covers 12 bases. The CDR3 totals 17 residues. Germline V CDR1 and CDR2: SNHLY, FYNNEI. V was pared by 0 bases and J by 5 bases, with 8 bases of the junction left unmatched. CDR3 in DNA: TGTGCCAGCAGTGAAGCGCGGCTAGCGGGAGGGCAAGACGAGCAGTACTTC. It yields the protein CASSEARLAGGQDEQYF.

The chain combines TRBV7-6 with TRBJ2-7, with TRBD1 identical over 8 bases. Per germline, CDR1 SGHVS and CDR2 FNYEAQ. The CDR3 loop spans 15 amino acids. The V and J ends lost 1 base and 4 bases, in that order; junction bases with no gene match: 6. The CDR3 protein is CASSLEGTGLYEQYF. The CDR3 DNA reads TGTGCCAGCAGCTTAGAGGGGACAGGCTTATACGAGCAGTACTTC.

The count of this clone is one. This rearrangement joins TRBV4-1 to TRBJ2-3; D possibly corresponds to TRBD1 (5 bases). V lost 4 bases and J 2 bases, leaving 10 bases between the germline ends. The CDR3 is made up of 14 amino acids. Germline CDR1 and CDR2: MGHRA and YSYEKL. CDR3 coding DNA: TGCGCCAGCAGCCGGGGCACCTACACAGATACGCAGTATTTT. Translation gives CASSRGTYTDTQYF.

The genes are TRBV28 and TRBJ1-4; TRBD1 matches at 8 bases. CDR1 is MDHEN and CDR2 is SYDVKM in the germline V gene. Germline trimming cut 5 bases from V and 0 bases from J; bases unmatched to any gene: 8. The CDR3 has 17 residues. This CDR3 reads CASSPTGVLTTNEKLFF. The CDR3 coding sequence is TGTGCCAGCAGTCCGACAGGGGTTCTGACAACTAATGAAAAACTGTTTTTT.

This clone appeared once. This CDR3 is CASSSGYGNGYTF. The DNA of the CDR3 is TGTGCCAGCAGTTCAGGATACGGGAATGGCTACACCTTC. This rearrangement joins TRBV6-5 to TRBJ1-2; D is ambiguous. Looked up from germline, CDR1 is MNHEY and CDR2 is SVGAGI. With 4 bases removed from V and 6 bases from J, the gap between germline ends came to 12 bases. The CDR3 consists of 13 residues.

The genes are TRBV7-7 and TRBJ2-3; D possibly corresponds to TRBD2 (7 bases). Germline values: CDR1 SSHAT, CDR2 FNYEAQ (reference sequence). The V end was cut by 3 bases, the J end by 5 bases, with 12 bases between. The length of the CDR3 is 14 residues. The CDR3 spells CASSLGGRLDTQYF. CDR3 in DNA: TGTGCCAGCAGCTTGGGGGGGCGTCTAGATACGCAGTATTTT.

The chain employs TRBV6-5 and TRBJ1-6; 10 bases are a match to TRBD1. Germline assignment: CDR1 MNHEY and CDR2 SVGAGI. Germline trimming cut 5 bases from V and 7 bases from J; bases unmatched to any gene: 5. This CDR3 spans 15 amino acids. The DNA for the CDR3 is TGTGCCAGCAGTAACCGACAGGGGGCGAATTCACCCCTCCACTTT. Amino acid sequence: CASSNRQGANSPLHF.

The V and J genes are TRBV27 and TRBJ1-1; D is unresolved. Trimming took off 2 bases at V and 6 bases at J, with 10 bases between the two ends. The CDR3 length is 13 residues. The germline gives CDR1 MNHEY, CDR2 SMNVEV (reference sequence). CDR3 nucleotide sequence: TGTGCCAGCAGTTTAACGCGGAGGTCTGAAGCTTTCTTT. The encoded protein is CASSLTRRSEAFF.

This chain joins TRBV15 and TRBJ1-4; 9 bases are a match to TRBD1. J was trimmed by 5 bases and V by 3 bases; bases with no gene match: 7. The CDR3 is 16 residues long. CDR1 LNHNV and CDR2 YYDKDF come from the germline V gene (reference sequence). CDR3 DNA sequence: TGTGCCACCAGCAGGTCGAGCGGGACAGGGAATGAAAAACTGTTTTTT. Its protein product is CATSRSSGTGNEKLFF. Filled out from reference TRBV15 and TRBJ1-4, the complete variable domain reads DAMVIQNPRYQVTQFGKPVTLSCSQTLNHNVMYWYQQKSSQAPKLLFHYYDKDFNNEADTPDNFQSRRPNTSFCFLDIRSPGLGDTAMYLCATSRSSGTGNEKLFFGSGTQLSVL.

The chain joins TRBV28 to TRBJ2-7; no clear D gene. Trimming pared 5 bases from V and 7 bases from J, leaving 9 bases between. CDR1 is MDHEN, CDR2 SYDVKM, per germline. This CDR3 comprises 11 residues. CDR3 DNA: TGTGCCAGCAGTGAACGACAAGAGCAGTACTTC. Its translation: CASSERQEQYF.

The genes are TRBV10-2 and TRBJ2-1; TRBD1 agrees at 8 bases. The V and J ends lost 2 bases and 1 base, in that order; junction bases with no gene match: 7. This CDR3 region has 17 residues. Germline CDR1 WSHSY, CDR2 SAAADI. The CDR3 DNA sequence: TGCGCCAGCAGTGAGAGGGCAGGGGGCGCGTCCTACAATGAGCAGTTCTTC. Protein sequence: CASSERAGGASYNEQFF.

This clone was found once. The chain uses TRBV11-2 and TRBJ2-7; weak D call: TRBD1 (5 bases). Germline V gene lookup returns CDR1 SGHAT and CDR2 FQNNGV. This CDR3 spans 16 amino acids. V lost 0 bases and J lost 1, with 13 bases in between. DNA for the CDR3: TGTGCCAGCAGCTTAGATATTACAGGCTTGTCCTACGAGCAGTACTTC. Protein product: CASSLDITGLSYEQYF.

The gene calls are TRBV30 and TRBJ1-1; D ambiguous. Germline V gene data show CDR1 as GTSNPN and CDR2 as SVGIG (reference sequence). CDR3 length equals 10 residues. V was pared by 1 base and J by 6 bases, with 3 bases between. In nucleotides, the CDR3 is TGTGCCTGGAGTGCTCCTGAAGCTTTCTTT. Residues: CAWSAPEAFF.

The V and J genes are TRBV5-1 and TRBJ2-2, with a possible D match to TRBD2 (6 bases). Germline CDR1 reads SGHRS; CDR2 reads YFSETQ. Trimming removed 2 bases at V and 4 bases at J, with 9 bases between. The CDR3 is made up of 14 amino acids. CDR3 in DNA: TGCGCCAGCAGCTTTGCCGGGGGCACCGGGGAGCTGTTTTTT. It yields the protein CASSFAGGTGELFF.

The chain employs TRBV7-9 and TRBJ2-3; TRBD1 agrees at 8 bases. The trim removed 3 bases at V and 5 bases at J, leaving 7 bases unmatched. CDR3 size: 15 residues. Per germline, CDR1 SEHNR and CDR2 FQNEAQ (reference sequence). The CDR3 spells CASSFGRGPGDTQYF. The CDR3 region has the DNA TGTGCCAGCAGCTTTGGCAGGGGGCCGGGAGATACGCAGTATTTT.

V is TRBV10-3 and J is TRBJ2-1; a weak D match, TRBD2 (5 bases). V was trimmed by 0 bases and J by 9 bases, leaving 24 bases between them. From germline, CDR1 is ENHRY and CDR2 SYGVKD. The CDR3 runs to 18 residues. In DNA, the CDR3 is TGTGCCATCAGTGAGTCTAGTATCGGCGCGGGTACCGAGGGTGAGCAGTTCTTC. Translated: CAISESSIGAGTEGEQFF.

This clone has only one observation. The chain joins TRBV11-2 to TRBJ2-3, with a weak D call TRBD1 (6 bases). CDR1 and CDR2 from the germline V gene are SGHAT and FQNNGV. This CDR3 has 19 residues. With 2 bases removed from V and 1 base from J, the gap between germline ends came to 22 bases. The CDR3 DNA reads TGTGCCAGCAGCTTAAAAACGGTCAGGGGTTTAATCGGCACAGATACGCAGTATTTT. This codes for CASSLKTVRGLIGTDTQYF.

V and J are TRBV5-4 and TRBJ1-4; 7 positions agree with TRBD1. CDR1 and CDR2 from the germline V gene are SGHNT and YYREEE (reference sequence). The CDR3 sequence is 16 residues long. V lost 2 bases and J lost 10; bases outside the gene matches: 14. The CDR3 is CASSFNPTGQDRKLFF. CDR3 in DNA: TGTGCCAGCAGCTTCAACCCAACTGGACAGGACCGAAAACTGTTTTTT. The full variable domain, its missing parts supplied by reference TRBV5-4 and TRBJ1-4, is ETGVTQSPTHLIKTRGQQVTLRCSSQSGHNTVSWYQQALGQGPQFIFQYYREEENGRGNFPPRFSGLQFPNYSSELNVNALELDDSALYLCASSFNPTGQDRKLFFGSGTQLSVL.